This TCR beta chain was identified in a study of blood T cell repertoires in COVID-19. Study-level background: Some COVID-19 samples were acute and others convalescent; all came from the United States, Italy and Spain. Sample material is recorded as cDNA or gDNA derived from T cells, B-cell-depleted T cells, or PBMCs.

Per the original methods: Amplification of reference gene primers provided the estimated nucleated cell counts. Repertoires were generated with immunoSEQ multiplex PCR, while TCRdb's copy carries only in-frame clones and drops some. The DNA was the basis for D and trimming; V, J and clone size are from that table. The table includes 60,000 to 75,000 clones, around 76% detected once. V lost 5 bases, J lost 2 bases, and 10 bases lay in between. The CDR3 has 15 residues. Germline values: CDR1 SGHTA, CDR2 FQGTGA. This clone was found many times. The clonotype comes from a woman aged 80 or over with acute or convalescent COVID-19. The chain joins TRBV7-3 to TRBJ2-6; D unclear. Input material: peripheral blood. CDR3 DNA: TGTGCCAGCAGCCCCACGAGGACTGGGGCCAACGTCCTGACTTTC. This sequence encodes CASSPTRTGANVLTF.